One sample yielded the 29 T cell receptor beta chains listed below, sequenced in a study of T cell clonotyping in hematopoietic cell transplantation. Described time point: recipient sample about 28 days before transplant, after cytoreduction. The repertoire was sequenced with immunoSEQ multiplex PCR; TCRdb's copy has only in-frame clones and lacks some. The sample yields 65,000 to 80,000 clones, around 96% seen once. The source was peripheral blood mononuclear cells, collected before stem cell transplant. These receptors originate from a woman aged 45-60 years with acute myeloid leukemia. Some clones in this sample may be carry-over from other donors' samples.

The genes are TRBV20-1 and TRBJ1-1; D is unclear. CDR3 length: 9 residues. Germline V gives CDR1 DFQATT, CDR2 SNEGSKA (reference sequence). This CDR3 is CTGESEAFF. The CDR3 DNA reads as TGCACCGGGGAGTCTGAAGCTTTCTTT.

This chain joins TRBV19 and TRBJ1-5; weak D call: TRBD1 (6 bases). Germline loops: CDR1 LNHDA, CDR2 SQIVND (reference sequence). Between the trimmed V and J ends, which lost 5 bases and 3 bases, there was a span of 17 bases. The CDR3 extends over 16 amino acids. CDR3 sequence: CASSRYPQGNNQPQHF. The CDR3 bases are TGTGCCAGTAGTCGCTATCCCCAGGGGAACAATCAGCCCCAGCATTTT.

In nucleotides, the CDR3 is TGTGCCAGCAACAGACCCGGTACAGGGGCGACTTATGGCTACACCTTC. Translated, it gives CASNRPGTGATYGYTF. V is TRBV5-6 and J is TRBJ1-2, with TRBD1 matching 7 bases. Trimming at V came to 6 bases and at J to 5 bases, leaving 16 bases not matched to a gene. Germline V gene data show CDR1 as SGHDT and CDR2 as YYEEEE. The CDR3 has 16 residues.

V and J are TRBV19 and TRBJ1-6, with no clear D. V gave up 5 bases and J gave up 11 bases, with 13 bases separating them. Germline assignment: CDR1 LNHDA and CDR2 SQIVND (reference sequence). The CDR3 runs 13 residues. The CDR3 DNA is TGTGCCAGTAGTTCCGGGGTCAATACACCCCTCCACTTT. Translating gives CASSSGVNTPLHF.

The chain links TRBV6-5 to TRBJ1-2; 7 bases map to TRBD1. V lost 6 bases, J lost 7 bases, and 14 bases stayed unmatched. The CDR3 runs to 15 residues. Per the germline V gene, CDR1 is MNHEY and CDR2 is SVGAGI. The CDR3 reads CASSPGRGRGSGYTF. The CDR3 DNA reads TGTGCCAGCAGCCCGGGCAGGGGGAGGGGGTCTGGCTACACCTTC.

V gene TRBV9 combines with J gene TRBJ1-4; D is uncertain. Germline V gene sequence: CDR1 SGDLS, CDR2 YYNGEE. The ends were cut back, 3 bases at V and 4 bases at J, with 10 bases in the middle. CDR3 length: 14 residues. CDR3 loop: CASSEARDNEKLFF. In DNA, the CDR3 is TGTGCCAGCAGCGAGGCGAGGGATAATGAAAAACTGTTTTTT. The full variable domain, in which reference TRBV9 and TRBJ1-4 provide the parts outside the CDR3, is DSGVTQTPKHLITATGQRVTLRCSPRSGDLSVYWYQQSLDQGLQFLIQYYNGEERAKGNILERFSAQQFPDLHSELNLSSLELGDSALYFCASSEARDNEKLFFGSGTQLSVL.

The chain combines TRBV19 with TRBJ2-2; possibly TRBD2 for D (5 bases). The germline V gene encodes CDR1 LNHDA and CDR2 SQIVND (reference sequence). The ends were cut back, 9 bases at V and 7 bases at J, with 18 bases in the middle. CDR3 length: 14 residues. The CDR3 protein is CASNPFGLDGELFF. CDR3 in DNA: TGTGCCAGCAACCCCTTCGGACTCGACGGGGAGCTGTTTTTT.

CDR3 nucleotides: TGTGCCAGCAGCGCGACAGGGTATGGGTATGGCTACACCTTC. The encoded protein is CASSATGYGYGYTF. The chain joins TRBV7-2 to TRBJ1-2, with 7 bases that match TRBD1. Germline-derived CDR1 and CDR2 are SGHTA and FQGNSA. CDR3 size: 14 residues. The J segment lost 5 bases and the V segment lost 5 bases, leaving 8 bases of the junction unmatched.

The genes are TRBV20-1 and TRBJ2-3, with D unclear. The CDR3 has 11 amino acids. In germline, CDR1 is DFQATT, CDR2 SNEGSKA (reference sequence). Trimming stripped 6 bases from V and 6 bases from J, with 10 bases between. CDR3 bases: TGCAGTGCCTCCCCCGGTGATACGCAGTATTTT. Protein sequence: CSASPGDTQYF.

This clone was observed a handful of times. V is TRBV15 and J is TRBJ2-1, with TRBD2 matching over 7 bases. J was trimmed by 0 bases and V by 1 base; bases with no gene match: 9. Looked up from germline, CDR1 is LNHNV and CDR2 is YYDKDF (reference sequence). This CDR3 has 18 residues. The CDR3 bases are TGTGCCACCAGCAGAGCGGGGGGACTTACCGGCTCCTACAATGAGCAGTTCTTC. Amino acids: CATSRAGGLTGSYNEQFF.

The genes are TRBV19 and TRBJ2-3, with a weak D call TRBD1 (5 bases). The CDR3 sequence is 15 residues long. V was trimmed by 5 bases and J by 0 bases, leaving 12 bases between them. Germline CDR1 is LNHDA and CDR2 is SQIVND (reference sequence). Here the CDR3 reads CASSANRISTDTQYF. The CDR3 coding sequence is TGTGCCAGTAGTGCGAACAGGATTAGCACAGATACGCAGTATTTT.

The CDR3 nucleotides read TGTGCCTGGGCCGGGGTCGGTTCACCCCTCCACTTT. Its protein is CAWAGVGSPLHF. The chain links TRBV30 to TRBJ1-6; the D is unclear. The CDR3 is 12 amino acids. Between the trimmed V and J ends, which lost 5 bases and 9 bases, there was a span of 11 bases. Germline loops: CDR1 GTSNPN, CDR2 SVGIG (reference sequence). The whole variable domain, filled in from reference TRBV30 and TRBJ1-6, reads SQTIHQWPATLVQPVGSPLSLECTVEGTSNPNLYWYRQAAGRGLQLLFYSVGIGQISSEVPQNLSASRPQDRQFILSSKKLLLSDSGFYLCAWAGVGSPLHFGNGTRLTVT.

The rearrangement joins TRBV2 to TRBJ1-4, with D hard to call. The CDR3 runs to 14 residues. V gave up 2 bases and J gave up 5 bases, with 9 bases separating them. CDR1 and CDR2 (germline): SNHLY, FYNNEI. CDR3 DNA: TGTGCCAGCAGTGAAACAGTTACCAATGAAAAACTGTTTTTT. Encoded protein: CASSETVTNEKLFF.

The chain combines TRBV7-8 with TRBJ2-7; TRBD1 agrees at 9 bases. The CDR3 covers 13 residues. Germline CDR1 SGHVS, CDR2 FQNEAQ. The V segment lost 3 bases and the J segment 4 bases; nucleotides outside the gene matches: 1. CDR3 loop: CASSLDRGYEQYF. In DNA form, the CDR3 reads TGTGCCAGCAGCTTGGACAGGGGATACGAGCAGTACTTC.

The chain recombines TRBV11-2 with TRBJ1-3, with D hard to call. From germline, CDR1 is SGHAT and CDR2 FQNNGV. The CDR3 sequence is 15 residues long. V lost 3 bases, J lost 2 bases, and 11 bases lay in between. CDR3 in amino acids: CASSLGSGTGNTIYF. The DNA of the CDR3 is TGTGCCAGCAGCTTGGGATCCGGAACTGGAAACACCATATATTTT.

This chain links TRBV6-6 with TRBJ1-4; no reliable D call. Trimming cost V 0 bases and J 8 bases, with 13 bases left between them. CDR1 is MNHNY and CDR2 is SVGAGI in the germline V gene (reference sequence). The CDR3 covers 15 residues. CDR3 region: CASSYSGQAGEKLFF. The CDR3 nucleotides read TGTGCCAGCAGTTACTCCGGGCAGGCCGGGGAAAAACTGTTTTTT.

CDR3 in amino acids: CASSLFGQGVITDTQYF. CDR3 coding DNA: TGTGCCAGCAGCTTATTCGGACAGGGAGTCATCACAGATACGCAGTATTTT. This sequence joins TRBV7-9 and TRBJ2-3; 8 bases agree with TRBD1. CDR1 SEHNR and CDR2 FQNEAQ come from the germline V gene (reference sequence). Trimming cost V 2 bases and J 2 bases; bases outside gene matches: 9. The CDR3 totals 17 residues.

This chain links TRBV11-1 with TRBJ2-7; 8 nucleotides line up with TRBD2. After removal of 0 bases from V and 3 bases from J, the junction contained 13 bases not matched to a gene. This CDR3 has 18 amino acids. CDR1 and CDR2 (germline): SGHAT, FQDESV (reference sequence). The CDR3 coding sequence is TGTGCCAGCAGCTTAGCGTTGGCGGGGGGCGAGGGCCACTACGAGCAGTACTTC. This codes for CASSLALAGGEGHYEQYF.

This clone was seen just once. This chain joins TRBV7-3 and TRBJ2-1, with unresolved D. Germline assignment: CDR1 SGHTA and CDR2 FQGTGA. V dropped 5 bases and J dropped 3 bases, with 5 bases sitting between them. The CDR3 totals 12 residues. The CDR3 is CASSPNYNEQFF. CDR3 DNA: TGTGCCAGCAGCCCGAACTACAATGAGCAGTTCTTC. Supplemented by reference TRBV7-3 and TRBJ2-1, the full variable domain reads GAGVSQTPSNKVTEKGKYVELRCDPISGHTALYWYRQSLGQGPEFLIYFQGTGAADDSGLPNDRFFAVRPEGSVSTLKIQRTERGDSAVYLCASSPNYNEQFFGPGTRLTVL.

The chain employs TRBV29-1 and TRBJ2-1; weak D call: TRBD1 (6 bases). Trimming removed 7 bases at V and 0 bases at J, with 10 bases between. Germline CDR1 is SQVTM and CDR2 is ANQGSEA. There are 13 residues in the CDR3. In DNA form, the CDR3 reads TGCAGCGCAGGGGATAGCTCCTACAATGAGCAGTTCTTC. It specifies CSAGDSSYNEQFF.

The DNA of the CDR3 is TGTGCCAGCAGGACAGGGTCTGGCGGGGAGCTGTTTTTT. Protein sequence: CASRTGSGGELFF. The chain recombines TRBV25-1 with TRBJ2-2, with TRBD1 matching 7 bases. CDR1 and CDR2 from the germline V gene are MGHDK and SYGVNS. The V gene end was trimmed by 6 bases and the J gene end by 7 bases; junction bases not matched to a gene: 5. CDR3 length: 13 amino acids.

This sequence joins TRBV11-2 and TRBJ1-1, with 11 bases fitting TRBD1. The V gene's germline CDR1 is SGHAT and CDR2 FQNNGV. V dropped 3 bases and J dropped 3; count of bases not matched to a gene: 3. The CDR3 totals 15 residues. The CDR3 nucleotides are TGTGCCAGCAGCTTGGGACAGGGGGGGGACACTGAAGCTTTCTTT. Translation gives CASSLGQGGDTEAFF.

As DNA, the CDR3 is TGTGCCAGCAGCGTGGCCACGGGACTAGCGGGAGACAATGAGCAGTTCTTC. This encodes CASSVATGLAGDNEQFF. V usage is TRBV9 and J usage is TRBJ2-1; 14 bases line up with TRBD2. This CDR3 contains 17 residues. V lost 2 bases and J lost 5; bases outside the gene matches: 6. Germline V gene sequence: CDR1 SGDLS, CDR2 YYNGEE. The variable domain in full, completed from reference TRBV9 and TRBJ2-1, reads DSGVTQTPKHLITATGQRVTLRCSPRSGDLSVYWYQQSLDQGLQFLIQYYNGEERAKGNILERFSAQQFPDLHSELNLSSLELGDSALYFCASSVATGLAGDNEQFFGPGTRLTVL.

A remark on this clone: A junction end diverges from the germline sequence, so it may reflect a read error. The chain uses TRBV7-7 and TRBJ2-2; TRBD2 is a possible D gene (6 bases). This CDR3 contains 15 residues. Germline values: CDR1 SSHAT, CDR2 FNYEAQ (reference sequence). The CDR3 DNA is TGTGCTAGCAGCTTAACCCGTGGGGGGACCGGGGAGCTGTTTTTT. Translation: CASSLTRGGTGELFF.

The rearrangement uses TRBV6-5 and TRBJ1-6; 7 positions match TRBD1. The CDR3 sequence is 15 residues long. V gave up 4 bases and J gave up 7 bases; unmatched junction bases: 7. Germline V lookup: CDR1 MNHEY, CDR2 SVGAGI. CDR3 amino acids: CASSSTGRMNSPLHF. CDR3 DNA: TGTGCCAGCAGTTCGACAGGGAGGATGAATTCACCCCTCCACTTT.

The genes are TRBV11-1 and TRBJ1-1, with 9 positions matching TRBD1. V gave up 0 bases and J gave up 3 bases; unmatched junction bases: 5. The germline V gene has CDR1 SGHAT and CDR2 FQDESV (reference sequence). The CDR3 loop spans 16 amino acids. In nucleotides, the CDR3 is TGTGCCAGCAGCTTAGCCCTAACAGGGGGCGACACTGAAGCTTTCTTT. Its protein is CASSLALTGGDTEAFF.

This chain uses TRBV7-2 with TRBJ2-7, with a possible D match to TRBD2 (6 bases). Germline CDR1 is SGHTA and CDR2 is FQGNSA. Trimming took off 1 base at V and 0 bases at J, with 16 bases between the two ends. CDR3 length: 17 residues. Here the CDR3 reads CASSLEEGGISSYEQYF. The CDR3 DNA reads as TGTGCCAGCAGCTTAGAAGAGGGCGGGATAAGCTCCTACGAGCAGTACTTC.

Here the CDR3 reads CASSLVQGKTDTQYF. CDR3 in DNA: TGTGCCAGCAGCTTAGTTCAGGGGAAGACAGATACGCAGTATTTT. This chain connects TRBV11-2 to TRBJ2-3, with a tentative D call TRBD1 (6 bases). This CDR3 has 15 amino acids. CDR1 SGHAT and CDR2 FQNNGV come from the germline V gene. V lost 1 base and J lost 3, with 11 bases in between.

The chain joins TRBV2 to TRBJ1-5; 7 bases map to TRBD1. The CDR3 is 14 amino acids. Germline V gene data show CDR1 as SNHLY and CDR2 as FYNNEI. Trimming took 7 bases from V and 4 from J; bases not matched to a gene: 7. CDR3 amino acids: CASTGQISNQPQHF. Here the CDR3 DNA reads TGTGCCAGCACGGGACAGATCAGTAATCAGCCCCAGCATTTT.